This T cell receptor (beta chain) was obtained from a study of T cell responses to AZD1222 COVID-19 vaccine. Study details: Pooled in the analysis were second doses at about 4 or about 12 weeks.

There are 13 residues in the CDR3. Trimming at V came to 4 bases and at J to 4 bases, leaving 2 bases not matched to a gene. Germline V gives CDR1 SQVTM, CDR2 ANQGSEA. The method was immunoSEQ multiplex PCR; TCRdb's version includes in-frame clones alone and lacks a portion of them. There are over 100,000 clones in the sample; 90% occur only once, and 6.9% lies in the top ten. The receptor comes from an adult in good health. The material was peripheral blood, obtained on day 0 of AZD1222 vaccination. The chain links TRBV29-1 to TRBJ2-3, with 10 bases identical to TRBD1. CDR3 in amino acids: CSVGGQGSDTQYF. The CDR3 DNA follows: TGCAGCGTTGGGGGACAGGGGTCAGATACGCAGTATTTT.